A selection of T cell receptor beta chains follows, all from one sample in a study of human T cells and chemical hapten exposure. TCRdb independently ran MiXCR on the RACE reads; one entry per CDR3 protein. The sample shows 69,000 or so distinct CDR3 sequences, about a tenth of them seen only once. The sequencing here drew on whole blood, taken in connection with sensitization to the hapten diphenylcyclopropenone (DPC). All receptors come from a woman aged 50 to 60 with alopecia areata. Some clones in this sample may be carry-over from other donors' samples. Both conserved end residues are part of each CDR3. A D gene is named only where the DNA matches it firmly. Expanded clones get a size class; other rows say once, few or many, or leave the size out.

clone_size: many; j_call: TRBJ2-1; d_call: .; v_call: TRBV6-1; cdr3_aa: CASSDWGSDEQFF; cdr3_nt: TGTGCCAGCAGTGACTGGGGCAGCGATGAGCAGTTCTTC
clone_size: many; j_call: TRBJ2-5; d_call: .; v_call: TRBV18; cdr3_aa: CASSSTREETQYF; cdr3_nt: TGTGCCAGCTCATCTACTAGGGAAGAGACCCAGTACTTC
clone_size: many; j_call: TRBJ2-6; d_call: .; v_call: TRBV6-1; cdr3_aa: CASSELSGANVLTF; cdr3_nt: TGTGCCAGCAGTGAACTCTCTGGGGCCAACGTCCTGACTTTC
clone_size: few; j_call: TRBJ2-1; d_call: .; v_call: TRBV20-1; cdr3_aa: CSANREDVIPDNEQFF; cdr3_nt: TGCAGTGCTAACAGGGAAGATGTGATCCCCGACAATGAGCAGTTCTTC
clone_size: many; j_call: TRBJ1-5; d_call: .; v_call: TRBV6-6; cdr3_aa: CASSSPGLSRRQPQHF; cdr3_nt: TGTGCCAGCAGCTCCCCGGGACTATCCCGACGGCAGCCCCAGCATTTT
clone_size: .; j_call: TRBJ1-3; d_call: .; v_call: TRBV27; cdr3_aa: CASSPLASGNTIYF; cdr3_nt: TGTGCCAGCAGTCCGCTGGCCTCTGGAAACACCATATATTTT
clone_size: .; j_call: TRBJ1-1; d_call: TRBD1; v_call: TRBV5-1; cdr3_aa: CASEYVGQGGTEAFF; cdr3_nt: TGCGCCAGCGAATACGTGGGACAGGGGGGCACTGAAGCTTTCTTT
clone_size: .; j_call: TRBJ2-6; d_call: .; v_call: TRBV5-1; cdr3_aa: CASSLGQGLDGANVLTF; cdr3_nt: TGCGCCAGCAGCTTGGGGCAGGGCCTGGACGGGGCCAACGTCCTGACTTTC
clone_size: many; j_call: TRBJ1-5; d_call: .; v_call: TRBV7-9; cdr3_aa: CASSLAGDHQPQHF; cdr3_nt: TGTGCCAGCAGCTTAGCCGGAGATCATCAGCCCCAGCATTTT
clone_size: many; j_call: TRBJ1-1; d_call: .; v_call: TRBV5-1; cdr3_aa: CASSLVSGENTEAFF; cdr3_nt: TGCGCCAGCAGCTTGGTTAGTGGGGAGAACACTGAAGCTTTCTTT
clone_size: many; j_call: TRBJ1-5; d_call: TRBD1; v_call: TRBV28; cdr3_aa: CASNTGQGKNQPQHF; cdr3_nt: TGTGCCAGCAATACCGGACAGGGAAAAAATCAGCCCCAGCATTTT
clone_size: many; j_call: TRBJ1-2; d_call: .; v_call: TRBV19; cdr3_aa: CASTFQPDYGYTF; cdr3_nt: TGTGCCAGTACGTTCCAGCCCGACTATGGCTACACCTTC
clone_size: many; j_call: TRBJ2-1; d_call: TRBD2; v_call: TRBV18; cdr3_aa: CASSSVRGSSYNEQFF; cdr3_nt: TGTGCCAGCTCATCCGTGCGGGGGAGCTCCTACAATGAGCAGTTCTTC
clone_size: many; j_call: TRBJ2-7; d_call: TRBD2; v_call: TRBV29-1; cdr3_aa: CSVGTSGGLNEQYF; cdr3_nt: TGCAGCGTCGGGACTAGCGGGGGCCTTAACGAGCAGTACTTC
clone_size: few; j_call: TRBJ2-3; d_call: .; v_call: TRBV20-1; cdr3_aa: CSAKSDTQYF; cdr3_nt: TGCAGTGCTAAATCAGATACGCAGTATTTT
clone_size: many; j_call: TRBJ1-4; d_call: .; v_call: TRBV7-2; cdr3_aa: CASSSRSTEKLFF; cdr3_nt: TGTGCCAGCAGCTCCCGGAGTACTGAAAAACTGTTTTTT
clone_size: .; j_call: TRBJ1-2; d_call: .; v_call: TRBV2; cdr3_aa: CASSLQGRVRFYGYTF; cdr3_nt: TGTGCCAGCAGCCTTCAGGGGAGGGTCAGGTTCTATGGCTACACCTTC
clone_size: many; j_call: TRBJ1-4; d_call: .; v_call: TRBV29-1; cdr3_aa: CSVRTSTNEKLFF; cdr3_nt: TGCAGCGTTCGCACCTCAACTAATGAAAAACTGTTTTTT
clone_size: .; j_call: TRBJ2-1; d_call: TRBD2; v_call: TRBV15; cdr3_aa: CATSRDPLRLAEWNEQFF; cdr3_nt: TGTGCCACCAGCAGAGATCCTCTCCGACTAGCGGAGTGGAATGAGCAGTTCTTC
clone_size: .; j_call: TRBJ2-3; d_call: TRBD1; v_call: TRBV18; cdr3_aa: CASSPTGSTDTQYF; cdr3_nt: TGTGCCAGCTCACCGACAGGGAGCACAGATACGCAGTATTTT
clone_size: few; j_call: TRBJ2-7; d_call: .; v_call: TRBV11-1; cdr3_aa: CASSSVRSSIYEQYF; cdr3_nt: TGTGCCAGCAGCTCCGTTAGGTCCAGCATTTACGAGCAGTACTTC
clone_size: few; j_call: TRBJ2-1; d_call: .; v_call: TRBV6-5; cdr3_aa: CASSYSTDPSYNEQFF; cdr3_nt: TGTGCCAGCAGTTACTCCACGGACCCTTCCTACAATGAGCAGTTCTTC
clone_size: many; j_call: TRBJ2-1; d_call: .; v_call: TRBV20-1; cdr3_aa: CSATPSTGVTYNEQFF; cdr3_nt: TGCAGTGCTACACCCTCGACGGGAGTAACCTACAATGAGCAGTTCTTC
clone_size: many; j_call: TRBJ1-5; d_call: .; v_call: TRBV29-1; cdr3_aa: CSVVDGEGQPQHF; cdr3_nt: TGCAGCGTAGTGGACGGCGAGGGTCAGCCCCAGCATTTT
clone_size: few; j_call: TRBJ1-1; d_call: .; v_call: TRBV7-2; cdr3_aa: CASSLVPYGTEAFF; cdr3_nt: TGTGCCAGCAGCTTAGTACCTTACGGTACTGAAGCTTTCTTT
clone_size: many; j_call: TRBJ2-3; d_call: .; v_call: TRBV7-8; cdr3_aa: CASSLESGVGTDTQYF; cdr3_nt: TGTGCCAGCAGCTTAGAGTCCGGTGTAGGCACAGATACGCAGTATTTT
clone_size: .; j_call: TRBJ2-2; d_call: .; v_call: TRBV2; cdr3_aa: CASSDIRTDTGELFF; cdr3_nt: TGTGCCAGCAGTGATATCAGGACAGACACCGGGGAGCTGTTTTTT
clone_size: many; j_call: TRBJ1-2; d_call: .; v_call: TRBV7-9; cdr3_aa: CASSPTNYGYTF; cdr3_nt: TGTGCCAGCAGCCCAACGAACTATGGCTACACCTTC
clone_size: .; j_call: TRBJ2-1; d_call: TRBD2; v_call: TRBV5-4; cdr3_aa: CASSLDLAEGNEQFF; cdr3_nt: TGTGCCAGCAGCTTGGACCTAGCGGAGGGGAATGAGCAGTTCTTC
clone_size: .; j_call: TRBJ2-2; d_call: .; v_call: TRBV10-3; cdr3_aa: CAITGTGELFF; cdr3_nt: TGTGCCATCACTGGCACCGGGGAGCTGTTTTTT
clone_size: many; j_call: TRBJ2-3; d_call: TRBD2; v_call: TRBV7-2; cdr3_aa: CASSFRVAGEGRDTQYF; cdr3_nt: TGTGCCAGCAGCTTCCGAGTAGCGGGAGAGGGAAGAGATACGCAGTATTTT
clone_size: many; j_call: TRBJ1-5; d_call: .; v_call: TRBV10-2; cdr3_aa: CASRQGQHQPQHF; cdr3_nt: TGCGCCAGCAGACAAGGACAGCATCAGCCCCAGCATTTT
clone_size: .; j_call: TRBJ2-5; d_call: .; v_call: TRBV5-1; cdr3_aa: CASSREGAQETQYF; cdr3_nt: TGCGCCAGCAGCCGGGAGGGGGCCCAAGAGACCCAGTACTTC
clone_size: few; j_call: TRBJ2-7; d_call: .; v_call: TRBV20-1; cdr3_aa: CSALEGKTLVPYEQYF; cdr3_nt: TGCAGTGCTTTGGAGGGGAAAACCTTAGTTCCCTACGAGCAGTACTTC
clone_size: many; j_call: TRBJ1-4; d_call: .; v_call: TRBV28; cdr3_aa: CASSLWPRTGREKLFF; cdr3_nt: TGTGCCAGCAGTTTATGGCCGCGAACTGGGAGGGAAAAACTGTTTTTT
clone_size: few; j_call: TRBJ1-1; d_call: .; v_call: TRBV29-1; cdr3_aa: CSVVIFGSTEAFF; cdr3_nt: TGCAGCGTTGTAATCTTCGGGAGCACTGAAGCTTTCTTT
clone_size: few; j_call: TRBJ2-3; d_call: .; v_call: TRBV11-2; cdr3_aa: CASSLAGYTPDTQYF; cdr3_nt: TGTGCCAGCAGCTTGGCAGGTTATACACCAGATACGCAGTATTTT
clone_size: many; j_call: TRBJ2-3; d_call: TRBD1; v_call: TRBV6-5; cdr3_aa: CASSYRQGGTDTQYF; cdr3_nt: TGTGCCAGCAGTTACCGACAGGGCGGCACAGATACGCAGTATTTT
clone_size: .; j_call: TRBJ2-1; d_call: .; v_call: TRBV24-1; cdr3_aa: CATSTSSGNEQFF; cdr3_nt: TGTGCCACCAGCACTAGCTCAGGGAATGAGCAGTTCTTC
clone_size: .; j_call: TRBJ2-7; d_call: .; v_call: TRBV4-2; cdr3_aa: CASSQVQDSSYEQYF; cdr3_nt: TGTGCCAGCAGCCAAGTACAGGACTCCTCCTACGAGCAGTACTTC
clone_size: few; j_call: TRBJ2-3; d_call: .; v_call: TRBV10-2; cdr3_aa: CASALAGPDTQYF; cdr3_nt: TGCGCCAGCGCCCTCGCTGGGCCAGATACGCAGTATTTT
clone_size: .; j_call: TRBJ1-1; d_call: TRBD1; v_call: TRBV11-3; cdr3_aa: CTSSSTSTGVRTEAFF; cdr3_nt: TGTACCAGCAGCTCGACGTCGACAGGGGTAAGGACTGAAGCTTTCTTT
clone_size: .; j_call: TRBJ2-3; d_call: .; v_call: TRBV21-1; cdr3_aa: CASSRSSGSRTDTQYF; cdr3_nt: TGTGCCAGCAGCAGATCTAGCGGGAGCAGGACAGATACGCAGTATTTT
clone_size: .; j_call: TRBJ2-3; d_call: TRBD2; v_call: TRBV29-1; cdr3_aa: CSAHSGRSHTDTQYF; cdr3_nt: TGCAGCGCCCATAGCGGGAGGTCGCACACAGATACGCAGTATTTT
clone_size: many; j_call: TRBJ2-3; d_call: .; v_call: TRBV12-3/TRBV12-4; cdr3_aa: CASSLGLSTDTQYF; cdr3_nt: TGTGCCAGCAGTCTAGGACTCAGCACAGATACGCAGTATTTT
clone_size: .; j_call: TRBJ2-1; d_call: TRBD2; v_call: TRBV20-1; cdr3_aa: CSAREGTSPRNEQFF; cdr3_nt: TGCAGTGCTAGAGAGGGGACTAGCCCCCGAAATGAGCAGTTCTTC
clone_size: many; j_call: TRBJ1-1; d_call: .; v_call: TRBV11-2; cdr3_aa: CASSLQGRGTEAFF; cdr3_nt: TGTGCCAGCAGCTTGCAGGGACGAGGGACTGAAGCTTTCTTT
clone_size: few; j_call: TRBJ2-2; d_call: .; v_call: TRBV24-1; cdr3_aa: CATRDASNTGELFF; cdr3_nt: TGTGCCACCAGGGATGCGTCTAACACCGGGGAGCTGTTTTTT